The rows below give T cell receptor beta chains drawn from one sample of a study of cytomegalovirus exposure and HLA in healthy donors. Profiling relied on immunoSEQ multiplex PCR, and the TCRdb table lists in-frame clones only, not all of them. Here the sample spans 60,000 to 75,000 clones, over 75% being singletons. What was sequenced was PBMCs. The receptors originated from a female donor in good health and CMV-seronegative. The CDR3 runs from the conserved cysteine through the conserved F or W. Fields, in order: clone size, J gene, V gene, D gene, CDR3 DNA, CDR3 protein. The D gene is left open where the match is weak. Clone sizes are given selectively: once, few, many, or a class where the clone is expanded.

once TRBJ1-5 TRBV6-5 TRBD1 TGTGCCAGCAAAGTAGGGGGCAGCAATCAGCCCCAGCATTTT CASKVGGSNQPQHF
- TRBJ1-3 TRBV7-8 - TGTGCCAGCAGCGACGTTTATGCGGCATCCTCTGGAAACACCATATATTTT CASSDVYAASSGNTIYF
few TRBJ1-6 TRBV7-9 TRBD1 TGTTCCAGCAGCTTATTCCCCAGGGGGCCCCGGGCGTCACCCCTCCACTTT CSSSLFPRGPRASPLHF
- TRBJ2-7 TRBV27 - TGTGCCAGCAGAAAGTTGTATGGGGACTACGAGCAGTACTTC CASRKLYGDYEQYF
- TRBJ2-2 TRBV4-3 TRBD1 TGCGCCAGCAGCCAAGGGACAGGGACGGTTCGCACCGGGGAGCTGTTTTTT CASSQGTGTVRTGELFF
- TRBJ1-5 TRBV6-1 - TGTGCCTCCCTGCAGGTGGGCAATCAGCCCCAGCATTTT CASLQVGNQPQHF
- TRBJ1-5 TRBV18 - TGTGCCAGCTCACCACGGGGATCCAGGGATGGCCAGCCCCAGCATTTT CASSPRGSRDGQPQHF
- TRBJ2-1 TRBV7-9 - TGTTCCAGCAGCTTTATGGACAGCTCCTACAATGAGCAGTTCTTC CSSSFMDSSYNEQFF
- TRBJ2-1 TRBV5-1 - TGCGCCAGCAGCTTGGACAGATACTACAATGAGCAGTTCTTC CASSLDRYYNEQFF
- TRBJ1-5 TRBV19 TRBD1 TGTGCCAGTAGACCGACAGGGACCGATCAGCCCCAGCATTTT CASRPTGTDQPQHF
- TRBJ1-6 TRBV6-1 TRBD1 TGTGCCAGCAGCCTTGGACAGGCCAATAATTCACCCCTCCACTTT CASSLGQANNSPLHF
- TRBJ2-7 TRBV11-2 TRBD1 TGTGCCAGCAGCGATTTAGGGGGCCCGGGACGGCAATACGAGCAGTACTTC CASSDLGGPGRQYEQYF
few TRBJ1-5 TRBV6-6 - TGTGCCAGCAGCCCCAGCGACGGAAATCAGCCCCAGCATTTT CASSPSDGNQPQHF
- TRBJ1-5 TRBV9 - TGTGCCAGCAGCGTAACGGGGGATCAGCCCCAGCATTTT CASSVTGDQPQHF
- TRBJ2-5 TRBV2 - TGTGCCAGCTTGGGGCAGGTCCAAGAGACCCAGTACTTC CASLGQVQETQYF
- TRBJ2-5 TRBV28 - TGTGCCAGCAGTTTAGCAGGAGGGCCGGAGACCCAGTACTTC CASSLAGGPETQYF